This entry concerns a single TCR beta chain. This sample is part of a study of blood T cell repertoires in COVID-19. Whole-study context: Samples came from the United States, Italy and Spain, spanning acute and convalescent COVID-19. T cells, B-cell-depleted T cells, or PBMCs supplied cDNA or gDNA.

Germline lookup yields CDR1 SGHRS and CDR2 YFSETQ. V was trimmed by 2 bases and J by 2 bases, leaving 12 bases between them. The CDR3 is 15 residues long. Profiling relied on immunoSEQ multiplex PCR, and the TCRdb table lists in-frame clones only, not all of them. This table holds about 130,000 clones, 85% found once. This rearrangement joins TRBV5-1 to TRBJ2-3; maybe TRBD2 (7 bases). Material for sequencing was peripheral blood. This sequence was found in an older man with active or convalescent COVID-19. Here the CDR3 DNA reads TGCGCCAGCAGCTTTACGGGGGGCATCACAGATACGCAGTATTTT. Its translation: CASSFTGGITDTQYF.